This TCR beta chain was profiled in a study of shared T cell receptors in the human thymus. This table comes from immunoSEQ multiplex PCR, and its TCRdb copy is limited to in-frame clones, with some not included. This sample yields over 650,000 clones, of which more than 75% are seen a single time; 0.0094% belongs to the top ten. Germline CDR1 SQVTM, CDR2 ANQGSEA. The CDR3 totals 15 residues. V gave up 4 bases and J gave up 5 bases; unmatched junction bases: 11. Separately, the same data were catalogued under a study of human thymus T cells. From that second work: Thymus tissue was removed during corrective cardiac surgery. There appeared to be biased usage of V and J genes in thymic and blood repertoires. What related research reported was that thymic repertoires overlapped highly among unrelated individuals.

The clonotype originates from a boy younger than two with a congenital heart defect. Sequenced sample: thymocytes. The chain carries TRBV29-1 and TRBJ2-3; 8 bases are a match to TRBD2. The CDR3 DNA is TGCAGCGTTGGAAGACTAGCGCCTGCCCGAGATACGCAGTATTTT. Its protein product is CSVGRLAPARDTQYF.